These T cell receptor beta chains were read from a single sample in a study of molecular identifiers for immune sequencing clone quantification. TCRdb used MiXCR to reprocess the PCR reads, holding one entry per CDR3 protein. Here the sample spans approximately 500,000 distinct CDR3 sequences, under 30% being singletons. Specimen: naive CD8+ T cells from blood, with Jurkat cell RNA spiked in. These receptors originate from a human donor in good health. Some libraries in this study had Jurkat cell RNA spiked in. Each CDR3 is given with its conserved first and last residue. The D gene is left open where the match is weak. Clone size is shown for a subset of rows, as once, few, many or a class of expanded clone.

NA	TRBV29-1	TRBJ2-7	14	TRBD2	CSAEGLAPSYEQYF	TGCAGCGCGGAGGGACTAGCGCCTTCCTACGAGCAGTACTTC
NA	TRBV3-1	TRBJ1-4	14	NA	CASSQVQENEKLFF	TGTGCCAGCAGCCAAGTACAGGAGAATGAAAAACTGTTTTTT
many	TRBV4-3	TRBJ1-1	15	NA	CASSQDEVIRSEAFF	TGCGCCAGCAGCCAAGATGAGGTGATTCGGTCTGAAGCTTTCTTT
many	TRBV24-1	TRBJ2-3	13	NA	CATSDFTLDTQYF	TGTGCCACCAGTGATTTTACCTTGGATACGCAGTATTTT
NA	TRBV19	TRBJ1-1	14	NA	CASMWDPWATEAFF	TGTGCCAGTATGTGGGACCCCTGGGCCACTGAAGCTTTCTTT
many	TRBV30	TRBJ1-4	14	NA	CAWSVTSTNEKLFF	TGTGCCTGGAGTGTGACTTCAACTAATGAAAAACTGTTTTTT
NA	TRBV14	TRBJ2-4	16	NA	CASSQGEQGAKNIQYF	TGTGCCAGCAGCCAAGGGGAACAGGGAGCCAAAAACATTCAGTACTTC
many	TRBV20-1	TRBJ2-7	14	TRBD2	CSARTSGRADEQYF	TGCAGTGCCCGGACTAGCGGGAGAGCGGATGAGCAGTACTTC
many	TRBV12-3/TRBV12-4	TRBJ2-3	15	NA	CASSPGLPGADTQYF	TGTGCCAGCAGTCCGGGACTCCCCGGGGCAGATACGCAGTATTTT
NA	TRBV6-5	TRBJ1-5	15	TRBD1	CASSLQRTGAQPQHF	TGTGCCAGCAGTTTACAAAGGACAGGGGCTCAGCCCCAGCATTTT
NA	TRBV10-1	TRBJ2-7	15	NA	CARSKAGPGYDGPYF	TGCGCCCGCAGTAAGGCCGGACCAGGCTACGACGGGCCGTACTTC
many	TRBV25-1	TRBJ2-3	16	TRBD1	CASSHPRDRSTDTQYF	TGTGCCAGCAGTCACCCCCGGGACAGAAGCACAGATACGCAGTATTTT
few	TRBV4-3	TRBJ2-1	10	NA	CASSQDFGFF	TGCGCCAGCAGCCAAGATTTTGGGTTCTTC
few	TRBV4-1	TRBJ2-7	17	TRBD1	CASSQVGTGPLGREQYF	TGCGCCAGCAGCCAAGTTGGGACAGGACCTTTGGGGAGGGAGCAGTACTTC
NA	TRBV13	TRBJ2-3	16	TRBD2	CASSARAGGITDTQYF	TGTGCCAGCAGCGCCCGAGCGGGGGGTATCACAGATACGCAGTATTTT
NA	TRBV12-3/TRBV12-4	TRBJ2-5	14	NA	CASRGRGTQETQYF	TGTGCCAGCAGAGGGCGGGGAACACAAGAGACCCAGTACTTC
NA	TRBV29-1	TRBJ2-2	15	TRBD1	CRATTGARDTGELFF	TGCAGGGCCACGACAGGGGCACGGGACACCGGGGAGCTGTTTTTT
NA	TRBV7-6	TRBJ1-1	15	NA	CASGLAQGWQNQAFF	TGTGCCAGCGGCTTAGCCCAGGGATGGCAAAATCAAGCTTTCTTT
NA	TRBV7-9	TRBJ2-7	14	NA	CASSWDSSSYEQYF	TGTGCCAGCAGCTGGGACTCCAGCTCCTACGAGCAGTACTTC
few	TRBV6-2/TRBV6-3	TRBJ1-1	14	NA	CASSFIPQYTEAFF	TGTGCCAGCAGTTTTATCCCACAGTACACTGAAGCTTTCTTT
many	TRBV11-1	TRBJ2-3	12	NA	CASSPLADTQYF	TGTGCCAGCAGCCCCCTGGCCGATACGCAGTATTTT
few	TRBV9	TRBJ2-2	15	TRBD2	CASSPSRGRAGELFF	TGTGCCAGCAGCCCCAGCCGGGGGAGGGCCGGGGAGCTGTTTTTT
many	TRBV7-9	TRBJ2-3	13	NA	CASSSSSTDTQYF	TGTGCCAGCAGCTCCTCCTCCACAGATACGCAGTATTTT
NA	TRBV27	TRBJ1-1	12	NA	CASSPPGPWAFF	TGTGCCAGCAGTCCCCCGGGACCGTGGGCTTTCTTT
NA	TRBV19	TRBJ2-3	16	TRBD1	CASSNAGQGHPDTQYF	TGTGCCAGTAGCAATGCCGGACAGGGTCACCCAGATACGCAGTATTTT
NA	TRBV7-9	TRBJ2-1	17	NA	CASSPRVGRTSYNEQFF	TGTGCCAGCAGCCCTCGGGTTGGGAGGACCTCCTACAATGAGCAGTTCTTC
few	TRBV7-9	TRBJ1-1	16	TRBD1	CASSLGSTGANTEAFF	TGTGCCAGCAGCTTAGGGTCGACAGGGGCCAACACTGAAGCTTTCTTT
many	TRBV12-3/TRBV12-4	TRBJ1-5	16	NA	CASSYRPSLSNQPQHF	TGTGCCAGCAGTTATCGGCCCAGCCTTAGCAATCAGCCCCAGCATTTT
few	TRBV12-3/TRBV12-4	TRBJ2-7	15	TRBD1	CAGSFGDRRSYEQYF	TGTGCCGGCAGTTTCGGGGACAGACGCTCCTACGAGCAGTACTTC
NA	TRBV21-1	TRBJ2-5	16	NA	CASSKDVGRGEETQYF	TGTGCCAGCAGTAAAGATGTCGGCAGGGGGGAAGAGACCCAGTACTTC
few	TRBV2	TRBJ2-7	15	TRBD1	CASSDTGVIVYEQYF	TGTGCCAGCAGTGACACAGGGGTCATAGTCTACGAGCAGTACTTC
NA	TRBV12-3/TRBV12-4	TRBJ2-5	15	TRBD2	CASSRGGGAYETQNF	TGTGCCAGCAGTCGAGGCGGGGGGGCTTACGAGACCCAGAACTTC
NA	TRBV6-2/TRBV6-3	TRBJ1-1	13	NA	CASKEGLNTEAFF	TGTGCCAGCAAGGAGGGGTTGAACACTGAAGCTTTCTTT
many	TRBV21-1	TRBJ1-1	17	NA	CASSKGAAGDLNTEAFF	TGTGCCAGCAGCAAAGGAGCGGCAGGGGATTTGAACACTGAAGCTTTCTTT
NA	TRBV13	TRBJ2-3	15	TRBD1	CASSLGGQGGDTQYF	TGTGCCAGCAGCTTAGGGGGACAGGGTGGCGATACGCAGTATTTT
few	TRBV20-1	TRBJ1-3	14	NA	CSAVRPGSGNTIYF	TGCAGTGCCGTTCGGCCCGGTTCTGGAAACACCATATATTTT
NA	TRBV6-2/TRBV6-3	TRBJ1-1	13	NA	CASTGRGYTEASF	TGTGCCAGCACCGGACGCGGGTACACTGAAGCTTCCTTT